The 26 T cell receptor beta chains reported below all come from one sample, sequenced in a study of T cell repertoires in cytomegalovirus infection. The antigens these receptors bind are not known. TCRdb processed the reads anew with MiXCR; each CDR3 protein has one entry. The sample yields about 52,000 distinct CDR3 sequences, over 15% seen once. This material consisted of CD8+ T cells from cultured PBMCs, taken from culture after CMV antigen stimulation. These receptors were collected from a human donor in good health (CMV status not recorded). Some clones in this sample may be carry-over from other donors' samples.

This chain links TRBV7-2 with TRBJ1-2, with 8 bases matching TRBD1. The CDR3 covers 15 residues. From germline, CDR1 is SGHTA and CDR2 FQGNSA. V lost 6 bases to trimming and J lost 1 base; unmatched junction nucleotides: 7. CDR3 DNA sequence: TGTGCCAGCAGACCCGTCACAGGGGGTAACTATGGCTACACCTTC. Encoded protein: CASRPVTGGNYGYTF.

The genes are TRBV4-3 and TRBJ1-2; maybe TRBD1 (5 bases). The CDR3 covers 16 residues. The germline V and J ends were trimmed by 0 bases and 5 bases, with 16 bases remaining between them. Germline CDR1 reads LGHNA; CDR2 reads YSLEER. For the CDR3, the DNA is TGCGCCAGCAGCCAAGAAAAGGGACGGCCTTCTTATGGCTACACCTTC. This translates into CASSQEKGRPSYGYTF.

This clonotype was seen many times. The gene calls are TRBV2 and TRBJ2-1; the D is unclear. The CDR3 extends over 17 amino acids. Deletions cut 6 bases from V and 0 bases from J, with 18 bases between. Germline CDR1 is SNHLY and CDR2 is FYNNEI. This chain's CDR3 is CASSPWGTESSYNEQFF. CDR3 in DNA: TGTGCCAGCAGCCCATGGGGAACAGAGAGCTCCTACAATGAGCAGTTCTTC.

Details on this clonotype: At one end, the junction sequence differs from germline, possibly due to a read error. The gene calls are TRBV6-2 or TRBV6-3 and TRBJ2-1; 8 bases are a match to TRBD2. The CDR3 sequence is 16 residues long. From germline, CDR1 is MNHEY and CDR2 SVGEGT. This CDR3 reads CDSSYGAGGNYNEQFF. In DNA form, the CDR3 reads TGTGACAGCAGTTACGGGGCGGGAGGAAACTACAATGAGCAGTTCTTC.

The gene calls are TRBV27 and TRBJ2-4; D might be TRBD2 (5 bases). The CDR3 covers 17 residues. Germline V CDR1 and CDR2: MNHEY, SMNVEV (reference sequence). The V and J ends lost 4 bases and 3 bases respectively, with 19 bases between them. The CDR3 bases are TGTGCCAGCAGTTCCCAAGAGAGGGCGTTTGGCAAAAACATTCAGTACTTC. Encoded protein: CASSSQERAFGKNIQYF.

This sequence joins TRBV6-1 and TRBJ2-3; 8 bases align to TRBD1. Germline V gives CDR1 MNHNS, CDR2 SASEGT. CDR3 length: 15 amino acids. V gave up 3 bases and J gave up 5 bases; unmatched junction bases: 7. This CDR3 is CASSDGQGARDTQYF. The CDR3 DNA follows: TGTGCCAGCAGTGATGGGCAGGGGGCGAGAGATACGCAGTATTTT.

This clonotype has more than one count but fewer than ten. This chain connects TRBV4-3 to TRBJ2-2; 9 bases match TRBD2. V lost 3 bases, J lost 4 bases, and 12 bases stayed unmatched. The CDR3 has 18 residues. From germline, CDR1 is LGHNA and CDR2 YSLEER. The CDR3 sequence is CASSHLPRLADFTGELFF. The CDR3 region has the DNA TGCGCCAGCAGCCACCTCCCACGACTAGCGGATTTCACCGGGGAGCTGTTTTTT.

J is TRBJ2-7 and V is TRBV7-2; 8 bases are a match to TRBD2. The CDR3 contains 14 residues. Trimming cost V 7 bases and J 5 bases; bases outside gene matches: 10. The germline V gene encodes CDR1 SGHTA and CDR2 FQGNSA. DNA for the CDR3: TGTGCCAGCACCCTCGGGACTAGACTTCACGAGCAGTACTTC. Encoded protein: CASTLGTRLHEQYF.

This clonotype was seen only a few times. The J gene is TRBJ2-5, the V gene TRBV7-9; D remains ambiguous. Per the germline V gene, CDR1 is SEHNR and CDR2 is FQNEAQ (reference sequence). The ends were cut back, 5 bases at V and 0 bases at J, with 19 bases in the middle. This CDR3 is 17 amino acids long. Written as DNA, the CDR3 is TGTGCCAGCAGCCCCCTCGGAAAGTCATCCAACCAAGAGACCCAGTACTTC. The encoded protein is CASSPLGKSSNQETQYF.

The table lists this clonotype with many counts. The CDR3 DNA reads TGTGCCAGCAGCTTAGGAGACAGGTCAAACTCCTACGAGCAGTACTTC. It translates to CASSLGDRSNSYEQYF. The V gene is TRBV7-6, the J gene TRBJ2-7; D is possibly TRBD1 (6 bases). The CDR3 loop spans 16 amino acids. Germline assignment: CDR1 SGHVS and CDR2 FNYEAQ. V dropped 1 base and J dropped 0 bases, with 13 bases sitting between them.

This clonotype has just a few counts. This chain joins TRBV10-3 and TRBJ1-4; 9 nucleotides align to TRBD1. Unmatched junction bases numbered 10, after V lost 0 bases and J lost 8 bases. The CDR3 has 17 residues. Germline V gene sequence: CDR1 ENHRY, CDR2 SYGVKD. CDR3 region: CAISESIGTGKGEKLFF. The CDR3 DNA is TGTGCCATCAGTGAGTCAATCGGGACAGGGAAGGGAGAAAAACTGTTTTTT.

The table lists this clonotype with a few counts. A much larger clone is a single base away; this may be a read error. In DNA form, the CDR3 reads TGTGCCAGAAGCTTTCGGACAGGGGGCACTCAGCCCCAGCATTTT. Amino acid sequence: CARSFRTGGTQPQHF. This rearrangement joins TRBV7-8 to TRBJ1-5; 11 bases align to TRBD1. This CDR3 has 15 residues. CDR1 and CDR2 from the germline V gene are SGHVS and FQNEAQ.

The V gene is TRBV4-3, the J gene TRBJ2-3, with D perhaps assigned TRBD1 or TRBD2 (6 bases each). CDR3 length: 14 amino acids. Looked up from germline, CDR1 is LGHNA and CDR2 is YSLEER. The V end lost 0 bases, the J end lost 4 bases, and 8 bases lay between the germline ends. The CDR3 nucleotides read TGCGCCAGCAGCCAAGATAGGGGGGCAGATACGCAGTATTTT. Residues: CASSQDRGADTQYF.

This clonotype has ten or more counts. V usage is TRBV6-5 and J usage is TRBJ1-6, with 7 positions matching TRBD1. The junction had 7 bases not matched to a gene; V was cut back by 6 bases and J by 2 bases. Germline V CDR1 and CDR2: MNHEY, SVGAGI. This CDR3 region has 16 residues. CDR3 residues: CASSPTTGTYNSPLHF. The CDR3 region has the DNA TGTGCCAGCAGCCCGACGACAGGGACCTATAATTCACCCCTCCACTTT.

This clonotype has only a few counts. This rearrangement joins TRBV7-3 to TRBJ2-7; D is unclear. Germline loops: CDR1 SGHTA, CDR2 FQGTGA. Between the trimmed V and J ends, which lost 8 bases and 2 bases, there was a span of 10 bases. The CDR3 consists of 12 residues. In DNA, the CDR3 is TGTGCCAGCGCCACAGTTACCTACGAGCAGTACTTC. It translates to CASATVTYEQYF. Supplemented by reference TRBV7-3 and TRBJ2-7, the full variable domain reads GAGVSQTPSNKVTEKGKYVELRCDPISGHTALYWYRQSLGQGPEFLIYFQGTGAADDSGLPNDRFFAVRPEGSVSTLKIQRTERGDSAVYLCASATVTYEQYFGPGTRLTVT.

The chain has TRBV7-8 and TRBJ2-7; possibly TRBD1 for D (5 bases). CDR3 length equals 15 residues. Germline-derived CDR1 and CDR2 are SGHVS and FQNEAQ. V gave up 4 bases and J gave up 3 bases, with 16 bases separating them. CDR3 DNA: TGTGCCAGCAGCTCACGGACAAGGCAAGGCTACGAGCAGTACTTC. Translated, it gives CASSSRTRQGYEQYF.

J is TRBJ2-2 and V is TRBV7-2, with D uncertain. V lost 1 base to trimming and J lost 6 bases, with 3 bases between them. The CDR3 contains 12 residues. Germline CDR1 reads SGHTA; CDR2 reads FQGNSA. CDR3 nucleotide sequence: TGTGCCAGCAGCTTAGGACCCGGGGAGCTGTTTTTT. Its protein is CASSLGPGELFF.

The chain employs TRBV5-6 and TRBJ1-1, with 9 positions matching TRBD1. The CDR3 runs 16 residues. The J segment lost 7 bases and the V segment lost 2 bases, leaving 12 bases of the junction unmatched. Germline V gives CDR1 SGHDT, CDR2 YYEEEE. The chain's CDR3 is CASSFGTGGGLVEAFF. DNA for the CDR3: TGTGCCAGCAGCTTCGGAACAGGGGGCGGGTTGGTTGAAGCTTTCTTT. Full variable domain (outside the CDR3, taken from reference TRBV5-6 and TRBJ1-1): DAGVTQSPTHLIKTRGQQVTLRCSPKSGHDTVSWYQQALGQGPQFIFQYYEEEERQRGNFPDRFSGHQFPNYSSELNVNALLLGDSALYLCASSFGTGGGLVEAFFGQGTRLTVV.

The chain couples TRBV11-2 to TRBJ2-5, with D maybe TRBD2 (5 bases). The CDR3 extends over 14 amino acids. V was shortened by 6 bases and J by 4 bases, with 15 bases between the two germline ends. From germline, CDR1 is SGHAT and CDR2 FQNNGV. In DNA, the CDR3 is TGTGCCAGCAGACGATTCGGGGTTTCAGAGACCCAGTACTTC. This translates into CASRRFGVSETQYF.

Only a few counts were recorded for this clonotype. This sequence joins TRBV24-1 and TRBJ2-1; D remains ambiguous. The CDR3 contains 15 residues. The germline V and J ends were trimmed by 0 bases and 4 bases, with 9 bases remaining between them. CDR1 is KGHDR, CDR2 SFDVKD, per germline. CDR3 residues: CATSDLPPPYNEQFF. The CDR3 bases are TGTGCCACCAGTGATTTGCCCCCTCCATACAATGAGCAGTTCTTC.

This clonotype has more than one count but fewer than ten. The chain carries TRBV27 and TRBJ1-2, with a tentative D call TRBD1 (6 bases). Trimming removed 0 bases from V and 4 bases from J, with 12 bases in between. The CDR3 runs to 15 residues. Germline V gene sequence: CDR1 MNHEY, CDR2 SMNVEV (reference sequence). The CDR3 spells CASSLSRGTVYGYTF. CDR3 DNA: TGTGCCAGCAGTTTATCGAGGGGGACCGTCTATGGCTACACCTTC.

V and J are TRBV11-2 and TRBJ2-7; 8 bases are shared with TRBD1. CDR1 SGHAT and CDR2 FQNNGV come from the germline V gene. The CDR3 has 15 amino acids. Losses at the gene ends were 5 bases for V and 3 bases for J; bases not matched to a gene: 9. This CDR3 reads CASSPTGTGDYEQYF. CDR3 sequence (DNA): TGTGCCAGCAGCCCGACAGGGACAGGTGACTACGAGCAGTACTTC. The full variable domain, its missing parts supplied by reference TRBV11-2 and TRBJ2-7, is EAGVAQSPRYKIIEKRQSVAFWCNPISGHATLYWYQQILGQGPKLLIQFQNNGVVDDSQLPKDRFSAERLKGVDSTLKIQPAKLEDSAVYLCASSPTGTGDYEQYFGPGTRLTVT.

The rearrangement links TRBV5-8 to TRBJ2-4; D may be TRBD1 (5 bases). The germline gives CDR1 SGHTS, CDR2 YDEGEE. Between the trimmed V and J ends, which lost 7 bases and 3 bases, there was a span of 14 bases. The CDR3 covers 14 residues. CDR3 loop: CASLGKGRKNIQYF. The CDR3 region has the DNA TGTGCCAGCCTAGGAAAGGGGCGCAAAAACATTCAGTACTTC.

V and J are TRBV19 and TRBJ2-3; D remains unclear. There are 13 residues in the CDR3. In germline, CDR1 is LNHDA, CDR2 SQIVND (reference sequence). The CDR3 region is CDRIDDHGDTQYF. In DNA, the CDR3 is TGTGACAGAATTGACGACCATGGGGATACGCAGTATTTT.

This clonotype was picked up a small number of times. Its ends do not fully match the called genes, so a read error is possible. The chain is built from TRBV2 and TRBJ1-5, with TRBD1 matching 8 bases. Germline V gives CDR1 SNHLY, CDR2 FYNNEI. This CDR3 is built from 14 residues. The CDR3 sequence is CASTEGTGYQPQHF. The CDR3 DNA is TGTGCCAGCACTGAAGGGACAGGATATCAGCCCCAGCATTTT.

This rearrangement joins TRBV7-9 to TRBJ2-2; 11 bases fit TRBD2. V shed 0 bases and J 6 bases; nucleotides not matched to a gene: 6. The CDR3 extends over 17 amino acids. Germline-derived CDR1 and CDR2 are SEHNR and FQNEAQ (reference sequence). Here the CDR3 DNA reads TGTGCCAGCAGCTTAGCGGGAACTAGCGGGAGACCCGGGGAGCTGTTTTTT. This encodes CASSLAGTSGRPGELFF.